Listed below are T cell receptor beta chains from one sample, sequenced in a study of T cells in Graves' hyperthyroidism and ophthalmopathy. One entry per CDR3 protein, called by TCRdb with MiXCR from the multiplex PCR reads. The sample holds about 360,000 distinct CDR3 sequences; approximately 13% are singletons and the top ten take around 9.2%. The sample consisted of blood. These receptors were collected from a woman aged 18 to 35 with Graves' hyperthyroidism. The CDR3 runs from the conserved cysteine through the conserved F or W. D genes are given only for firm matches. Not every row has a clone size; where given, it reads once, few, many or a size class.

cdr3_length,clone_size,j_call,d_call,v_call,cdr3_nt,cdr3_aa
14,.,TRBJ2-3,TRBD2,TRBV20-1,TGTATTACCCAAAGCGGGGGGGCCGGAGATACGCAGTATTTT,CITQSGGAGDTQYF
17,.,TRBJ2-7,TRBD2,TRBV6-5,TGTGCCAGCAGTTACCTGACTAGCGGGGGCTACACCTACGAGCAGTACTTC,CASSYLTSGGYTYEQYF
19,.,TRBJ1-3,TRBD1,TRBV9,TGTGCCAGCAGCACCCATTCCGGGACAGCCTCTTTATCTGGAAACACCATATATTTT,CASSTHSGTASLSGNTIYF
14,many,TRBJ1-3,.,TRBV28,TGTGCCAGCACCCACAGGGCCTCTGGAAACACCATATATTTT,CASTHRASGNTIYF
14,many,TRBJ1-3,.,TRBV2,TGTGCCAGCAGGGGACAATCCGCTGGAAACACCATATATTTT,CASRGQSAGNTIYF
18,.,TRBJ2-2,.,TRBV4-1,TGCGCCAGCAGCCCTGGGGGAGGGAGGGGGATGAACACCGGGGAGCTGTTTTTT,CASSPGGGRGMNTGELFF
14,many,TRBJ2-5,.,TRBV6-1,TGTGCCAGCAGTTGGGGGGGCCCGCAAGAGACCCAGTACTTC,CASSWGGPQETQYF
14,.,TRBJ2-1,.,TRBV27,TGTGCCAGCAGTTTCCGCCACAGGGCGAATGAGCAGTTCTTC,CASSFRHRANEQFF
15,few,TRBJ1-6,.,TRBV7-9,TGTGCCAGCAGCTTAGAAGGTGCCTATAATTCACCCCTCCACTTT,CASSLEGAYNSPLHF
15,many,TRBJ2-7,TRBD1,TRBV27,TGTGCCAGCAGTTTCTCTCGACAGGGAATATACGAGCAGTACTTC,CASSFSRQGIYEQYF
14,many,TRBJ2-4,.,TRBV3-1,TGTGCCAGCAGCCAATACGGGGCCAAAAACATTCAGTACTTC,CASSQYGAKNIQYF
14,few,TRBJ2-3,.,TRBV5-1,TGCGCCAGCAGCTTCAATCCCTTCACAGATACGCAGTATTTT,CASSFNPFTDTQYF
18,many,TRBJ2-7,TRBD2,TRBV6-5,TGTGCCAGCAGTTACCGACTAGCGGGATCTCTCCACGGCCTGTGGCAGTACTTC,CASSYRLAGSLHGLWQYF
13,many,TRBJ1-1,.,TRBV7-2,TGTGCCAGCAGCTTAACCATGAACACTGAAGCTTTCTTT,CASSLTMNTEAFF
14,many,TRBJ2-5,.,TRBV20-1,TGCAGTGCCCTCAGACCCGACCTGGGGGAGACCCAGTACTTC,CSALRPDLGETQYF
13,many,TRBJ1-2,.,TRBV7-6,TGTGCCAGCAGTGGGACGCGGAACTATGGCTACACCTTC,CASSGTRNYGYTF
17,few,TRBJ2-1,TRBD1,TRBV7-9,TGTGCCAGCAGCCTACAGACAGGGGGCGCCTCCTACAATGAGCAGTTCTTC,CASSLQTGGASYNEQFF
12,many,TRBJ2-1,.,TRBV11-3,TGTGCCAGCAGCTTAGAACGGAATGAGCAGTTCTTC,CASSLERNEQFF
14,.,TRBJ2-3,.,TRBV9,TGTGCCAGCAGCGTTCGAGGGACCACAGATACGCAGTATTTT,CASSVRGTTDTQYF
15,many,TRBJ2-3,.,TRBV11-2,TGTGCCAGCAGCCTAATGGAGCAGGGACCAGATACGCAGTATTTT,CASSLMEQGPDTQYF
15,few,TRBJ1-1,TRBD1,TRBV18,TGTGTCAGCTCACCCCGGGGACAGGAGAACACTGAAGCTTTCTTT,CVSSPRGQENTEAFF
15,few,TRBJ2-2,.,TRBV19,TGTGCCAGTAGGGGGCAGGGCAAAAACACCGGGGAGCTGTTTTTT,CASRGQGKNTGELFF
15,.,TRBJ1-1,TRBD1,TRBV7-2,TGTGCCAGCAGCACCGGGACAGGGGAATTATCTGAAGCTTTCTTT,CASSTGTGELSEAFF
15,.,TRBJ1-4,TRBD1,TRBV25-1,TGTGCCAGCAGTGACCCGGGACAGGTTAATGAAAAACTGTTTTTT,CASSDPGQVNEKLFF
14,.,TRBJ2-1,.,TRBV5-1,TGCGCCAGCACCCAGGGAGGAGCCTACAATGAGCAGTTCTTC,CASTQGGAYNEQFF
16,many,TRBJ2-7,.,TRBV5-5,TGTGCCAGCAGCTTGGGCCCTACAGACAGTGCGGGCGAGCAGTACTTC,CASSLGPTDSAGEQYF
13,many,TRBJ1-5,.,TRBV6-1,TGTGCCAGCAGTGAAGTAGGGGATCAGCCCCAGCATTTT,CASSEVGDQPQHF
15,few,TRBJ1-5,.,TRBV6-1,TGTGCCAGCAGCCCACGGACGGTGGATAATCAGCCCCAGCATTTT,CASSPRTVDNQPQHF
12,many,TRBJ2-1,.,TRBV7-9,TGTGCCAGCAGCTCAGGGGCCAATGAGCAGTTCTTC,CASSSGANEQFF
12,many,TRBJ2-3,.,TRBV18,TGTGCCAGCTCACCACAAAGTGATACGCAGTATTTT,CASSPQSDTQYF
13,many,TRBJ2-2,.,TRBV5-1,TGCGCCAGCCGTCCTTTGGGCACCGGGGAGCTGTTTTTT,CASRPLGTGELFF
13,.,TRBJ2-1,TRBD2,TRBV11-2,TGTGCCAGCAGGACTCGAGCTAGCGGGGAGCAGTTCTTC,CASRTRASGEQFF
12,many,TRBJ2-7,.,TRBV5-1,TGCGCCAGCAGCTTAGGGGGACTCGAGCAGTACTTC,CASSLGGLEQYF
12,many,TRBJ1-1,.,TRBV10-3,TGTGCCATCAGTGTGGGGGGAACTGAAGCTTTCTTT,CAISVGGTEAFF
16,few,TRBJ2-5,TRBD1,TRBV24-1,TGTGCCACCAGTGAGGGGGGACAGGGGGGGCAAGAGACCCAGTACTTC,CATSEGGQGGQETQYF
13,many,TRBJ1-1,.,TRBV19,TGTGCCAGTAGTATCTTCGGTTCCACTGAAGCTTTCTTT,CASSIFGSTEAFF
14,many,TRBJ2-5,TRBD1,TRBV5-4,TGTGCCAGCAGCGTCGGGACAGCGCAAGAGACCCAGTACTTC,CASSVGTAQETQYF
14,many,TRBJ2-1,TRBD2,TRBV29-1,TGCAGCGTTGCTCGCGGGGGGGAACACAATGAGCAGTTCTTC,CSVARGGEHNEQFF
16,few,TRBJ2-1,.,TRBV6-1,TGTACCAGCATGAGGGGGGCCCCTTCTTCCTACAATGAGCAGTTCTTC,CTSMRGAPSSYNEQFF
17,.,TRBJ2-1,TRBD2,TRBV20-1,TGCAGTGCTCCGACCACCCTAGCGGACGATCTCTACAATGAGCAGTTCTTC,CSAPTTLADDLYNEQFF
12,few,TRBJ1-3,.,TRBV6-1,TGTGCCAGCAGTGAGGGGGCCCACACCATATATTTT,CASSEGAHTIYF
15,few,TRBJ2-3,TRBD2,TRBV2,TGTGCCAGCACGGGTAGTGGGGGGGACACAGATACGCAGTATTTT,CASTGSGGDTDTQYF
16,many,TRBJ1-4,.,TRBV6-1,TGTGCCAGCAGTGAGAAAATCAGAGCCACGAATGAAAAACTGTTTTTT,CASSEKIRATNEKLFF
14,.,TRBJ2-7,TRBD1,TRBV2,TGTGCCAGCAAAGGGGGCCAGGGGGCGTACGAGCAGTACTTC,CASKGGQGAYEQYF
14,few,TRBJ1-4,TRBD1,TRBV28,TGTGCCAGCAGTTTGGGACAGGTGAATGAAAAACTGTTTTTT,CASSLGQVNEKLFF
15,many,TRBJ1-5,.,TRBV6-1,TGTGCCAGCAGTTCCAGCCCTGGGGGCAATCAGCCCCAGCATTTT,CASSSSPGGNQPQHF
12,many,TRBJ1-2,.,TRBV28,TGTGCCAGCAGTTTTATCTACTATGGCTACACCTTC,CASSFIYYGYTF
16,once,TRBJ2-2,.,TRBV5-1,TGCGCCAGCAGCCCTACTCGAAACCCGAACACCGGGGAGCTGTTTTTT,CASSPTRNPNTGELFF